Given below is one TCR beta chain in context. The sample originates from a study of cytomegalovirus exposure and HLA in healthy donors. V lost 3 bases to trimming and J lost 6 bases, with 9 bases between them. Per germline, CDR1 SGHKS and CDR2 YYEKEE (reference sequence). The CDR3 spans 12 residues. It was with 60 Vbeta and 13 Jbeta primers that the PCR ran. TCRdb's table, derived via immunoSEQ multiplex PCR, lists solely in-frame clones and lacks some. In all, the sample yields about 110,000 clones. Donors counted as nominally healthy when sampled, yet unrecorded immune exposures were likely. This TCR derives from a man in his fifties or sixties in good health and CMV-seronegative. The sample consisted of PBMCs. This chain joins TRBV5-5 and TRBJ1-2, with D possibly TRBD1 on 6 matching bases. The DNA of the CDR3 is TGTGCCAGCAGCTCAAACAGGGATGGCTACACCTTC. Translating it yields CASSSNRDGYTF.